The clone carrying this TCR beta chain was counted a few times. This sample was taken from a study of cytomegalovirus exposure and HLA in healthy donors. After removal of 6 bases from V and 2 bases from J, the junction contained 6 bases not matched to a gene. The CDR3 totals 14 residues. CDR1 and CDR2 from the germline V gene are ENHRY and SYGVKD. Primers: 60 Vbeta forward and 13 Jbeta reverse. Clones were read by immunoSEQ multiplex PCR, and TCRdb kept only the in-frame ones, dropping some. The sample contains roughly 100,000 clones, 60% to 85% of which appear only once. The chain has TRBV10-3 and TRBJ2-7, with TRBD1 matching 8 bases. The receptor was isolated from a man between 35 and 55 years old in good health and CMV-seronegative. Input material: PBMCs. The CDR3 is CAIRETGATYEQYF. The CDR3 DNA is TGTGCCATCAGAGAGACAGGGGCAACCTACGAGCAGTACTTC.